The present entry profiles one TCR beta chain with its context. This clone was detected only once. Its antigen has not been determined. No base quality values were provided; no much bigger clone lies one nucleotide off. The collaborating institutions used their own protocols to collect whole blood in K2EDTA tubes. Collaborator samples were shipped for TCRbeta analysis as frozen whole blood, isolated PBMCs, or DNA extracted from either sample type. TCRbeta CDR3 regions were amplified from genomic DNA using the immunoSEQ Assay, a bias-controlled multiplex PCR. The paper's processing steps were these. Nucleated cell counts per sample were estimated from amplification of reference gene primers within the assay. To quantify the absolute abundance of each unique TCRbeta CDR3 rearrangement, sequence reads were collapsed and filtered. For each sample, productive Simpson clonality was calculated as the square root of Simpson's diversity index over productive rearrangements. This is the immuneACCESS table as TCRdb keeps it, with only in-frame sequences that have V and J called. A part of the clones is gone; compared with another copy, unresolved V genes explain less than half, and the rest is unexplained. V and J calls plus clone size are reproduced from that table; the DNA served to infer D and trimming. The sample table lists around 89,000 clones, 88% of them with a count of one. Clones ranked in the top ten supply 0.47% of the sample.

The sample is drawn from a study of blood T cell repertoires in COVID-19 (TCRdb year 2020). Background for the entire study: The collaborator samples originated in the United States, Italy and Spain and spanned the acute and convalescent phases of COVID-19. The samples were drawn from two sources: the first 160 participants of the ongoing ImmuneRACE study, and 1,200 or so subjects contributed by 6 global collaborators. Where available, HLA class I and class II types were obtained from metadata supplied by the sample provider rather than from assay-based typing. Nearly every sample came with metadata listing a de-identified subject ID, COVID-19 status, age in years and sex. The dataset comprised deeply sampled blood TCRbeta repertoires from subjects exposed to, actively infected with, or recovered from COVID-19. The material from the prospective study consisted of cDNA or gDNA derived from T cells, B-cell-depleted T cells, or PBMCs. The repertoires were released in a freely available public database intended as a resource for research on the immune response to SARS-CoV-2.

The study at large found these results: The amount of clinical and demographic metadata varied by source and participant and was provided uncurated.

From the cysteine through the phenylalanine, the CDR3 covers 15 amino acids. Of the read, only the CDR3 DNA is kept; its 45 bases are in frame from base 1. The germline V gene (reference sequence) gives CDR1 as LNHDA and CDR2 as SQIVND. The junction carries 15 bases between V and J, which are trimmed by 3 bases and 7 bases respectively. The chain is assembled from TRBV19 and TRBJ1-4; possibly the D gene is TRBD1, per 5 matching bases. The sequenced sample was peripheral blood. This receptor was identified in a man aged 55 to 70 with acute or convalescent COVID-19. The base sequence is TGTGCCAGTAGTATCGTCGGGGGGAGGAGTGAAAAACTGTTTTTT. Its translation is CASSIVGGRSEKLFF.